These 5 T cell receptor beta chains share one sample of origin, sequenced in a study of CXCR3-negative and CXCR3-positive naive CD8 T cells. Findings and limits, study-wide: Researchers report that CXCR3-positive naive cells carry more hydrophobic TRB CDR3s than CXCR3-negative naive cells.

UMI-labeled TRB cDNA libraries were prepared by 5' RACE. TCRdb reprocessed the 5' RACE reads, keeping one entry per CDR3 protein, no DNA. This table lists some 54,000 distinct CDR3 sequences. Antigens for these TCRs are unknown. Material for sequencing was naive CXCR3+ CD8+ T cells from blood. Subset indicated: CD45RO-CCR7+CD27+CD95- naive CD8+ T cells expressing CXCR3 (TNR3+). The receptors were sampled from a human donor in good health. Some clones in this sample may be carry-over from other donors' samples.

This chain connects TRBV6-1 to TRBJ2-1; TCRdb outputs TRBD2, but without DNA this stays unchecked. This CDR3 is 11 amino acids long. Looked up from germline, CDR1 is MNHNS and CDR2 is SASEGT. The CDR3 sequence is CATPRGVEQFF.

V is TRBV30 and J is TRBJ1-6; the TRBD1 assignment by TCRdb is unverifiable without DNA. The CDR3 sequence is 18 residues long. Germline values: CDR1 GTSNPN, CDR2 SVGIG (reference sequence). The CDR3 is CAWSVRTTLSSYNSPLHF.

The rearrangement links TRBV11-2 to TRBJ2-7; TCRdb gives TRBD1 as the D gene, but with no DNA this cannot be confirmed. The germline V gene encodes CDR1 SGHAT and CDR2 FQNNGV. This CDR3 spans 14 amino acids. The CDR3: CASSLRDRTYEQYF.

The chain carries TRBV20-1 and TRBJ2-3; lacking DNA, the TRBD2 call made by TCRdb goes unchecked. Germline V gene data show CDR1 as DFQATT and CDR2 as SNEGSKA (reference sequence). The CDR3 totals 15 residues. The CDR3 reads CSARELAGPTDTQYF.

CDR3 protein: CASSSRLGFKAGNTIYF. The rearrangement links TRBV12-3 or TRBV12-4 to TRBJ1-3. This CDR3 comprises 17 residues.